The rows below give T cell receptor beta chains drawn from one sample of a study of blood T cells in healthy people across ages. TCRdb recomputed calls from the 5' RACE reads with MiXCR, one row per CDR3 protein. The data contain 790,000 or so distinct CDR3 sequences, roughly 46% of them singletons. Sequencing used blood. The receptors come from a man at least 80 years old in good health. The CDR3 runs from the conserved cysteine through the conserved F or W. The D gene is left open where the match is weak. The size entry is marked missing in some rows and otherwise reads once, few, many or a size class.

size: NA
V: TRBV5-1
J: TRBJ1-3
D: NA
CDR3: CASSLTTGNSGNTIYF
DNA: TGCGCCAGCAGCTTGACGACAGGCAACTCTGGAAACACCATATATTTT

size: once
V: TRBV28
J: TRBJ1-2
D: TRBD1
CDR3: CASLTPGGGRGYTF
DNA: TGTGCCAGCCTAACCCCAGGGGGCGGACGTGGCTACACCTTC

size: NA
V: TRBV6-4
J: TRBJ2-7
D: NA
CDR3: CASSVRAGLIYEQYF
DNA: TGTGCCAGCAGTGTAAGGGCAGGCCTTATATACGAGCAGTACTTC

size: NA
V: TRBV25-1
J: TRBJ2-6
D: NA
CDR3: CASSDQTLPGANVLTF
DNA: TGTGCCAGCAGTGATCAGACTCTTCCTGGGGCCAACGTCCTGACTTTC

size: few
V: TRBV27
J: TRBJ2-7
D: NA
CDR3: CASSPFGPNSYEQYF
DNA: TGTGCCAGCAGTCCCTTTGGACCCAACTCCTACGAGCAGTACTTC

size: few
V: TRBV24-1
J: TRBJ2-5
D: TRBD1
CDR3: CATSEWTGLEETQYF
DNA: TGTGCCACCAGTGAGTGGACAGGCCTGGAAGAGACCCAGTACTTC

size: many
V: TRBV4-3
J: TRBJ2-3
D: TRBD1
CDR3: CASSQQGAGTDTQYF
DNA: TGCGCCAGCAGCCAACAGGGGGCCGGCACAGATACGCAGTATTTT

size: NA
V: TRBV5-1
J: TRBJ1-4
D: TRBD1
CDR3: CASSSWTGENEKLFF
DNA: TGCGCCAGCAGCTCGTGGACAGGGGAAAATGAAAAACTGTTTTTT

size: NA
V: TRBV27
J: TRBJ1-1
D: NA
CDR3: CASSLFPGATNTEAFF
DNA: TGTGCCAGCAGTTTATTTCCGGGGGCGACGAACACTGAAGCTTTCTTT

size: many
V: TRBV7-9
J: TRBJ2-3
D: TRBD1
CDR3: CASSSSTGAGDTQYF
DNA: TGTGCCAGCAGCTCATCGACAGGGGCGGGAGATACGCAGTATTTT

size: NA
V: TRBV29-1
J: TRBJ2-7
D: NA
CDR3: CSVVSTETYEQYF
DNA: TGCAGCGTTGTCTCGACAGAGACCTACGAGCAGTACTTC

size: few
V: TRBV5-6
J: TRBJ2-3
D: NA
CDR3: CASSIGYPTDTQYF
DNA: TGTGCCAGCAGTATCGGCTACCCCACAGATACGCAGTATTTT

size: once
V: TRBV3-1
J: TRBJ2-1
D: TRBD2
CDR3: CASSQDSPSGSSYNEQFF
DNA: TGTGCCAGCAGCCAAGACTCCCCTAGCGGAAGCTCCTACAATGAGCAGTTCTTC

size: few
V: TRBV13
J: TRBJ2-5
D: TRBD1
CDR3: CASRFRDRGYQETQYF
DNA: TGTGCCAGCAGATTCCGGGACAGGGGGTACCAAGAGACCCAGTACTTC

size: NA
V: TRBV15
J: TRBJ1-1
D: NA
CDR3: CATSRVQGNTEAFF
DNA: TGTGCCACCAGCAGAGTTCAAGGGAACACTGAAGCTTTCTTT

size: NA
V: TRBV9
J: TRBJ2-1
D: NA
CDR3: CASSARPAGKRPGVEQFF
DNA: TGTGCCAGCAGCGCTAGACCTGCGGGGAAGAGACCAGGGGTTGAGCAGTTCTTC

size: NA
V: TRBV19
J: TRBJ1-5
D: NA
CDR3: CATPTRNQPQHF
DNA: TGTGCCACCCCAACGCGGAATCAGCCCCAGCATTTT

size: NA
V: TRBV7-9
J: TRBJ1-4
D: TRBD1
CDR3: CANTRRRTGNEKLFF
DNA: TGTGCCAACACCCGAAGGCGGACAGGGAATGAAAAACTGTTTTTT

size: NA
V: TRBV10-3
J: TRBJ2-3
D: NA
CDR3: CAISEPGHSTDTQYF
DNA: TGTGCCATCAGTGAGCCGGGACACTCAACAGATACGCAGTATTTT

size: NA
V: TRBV5-6
J: TRBJ2-7
D: NA
CDR3: CASSSEMTTAYEQYF
DNA: TGTGCCAGCAGCTCGGAAATGACTACAGCCTACGAGCAGTACTTC

size: NA
V: TRBV12-3/TRBV12-4
J: TRBJ1-1
D: NA
CDR3: CASVDPVGSEAFF
DNA: TGTGCCAGCGTGGACCCTGTGGGATCGGAAGCTTTCTTT

size: NA
V: TRBV11-1
J: TRBJ2-5
D: NA
CDR3: CASSEALQETQYF
DNA: TGTGCCAGCAGCGAGGCCCTCCAAGAGACCCAGTACTTC

size: many
V: TRBV7-2
J: TRBJ2-1
D: NA
CDR3: CASSLAFGGYNEQFF
DNA: TGTGCCAGCAGCTTAGCGTTCGGCGGCTACAATGAGCAGTTCTTC

size: few
V: TRBV11-2
J: TRBJ2-4
D: NA
CDR3: CASSLYHEGGNIQYF
DNA: TGTGCCAGCAGCTTGTACCACGAAGGAGGGAACATTCAGTACTTC

size: few
V: TRBV7-2
J: TRBJ2-5
D: TRBD2
CDR3: CASSDKRERETQYF
DNA: TGTGCCAGCAGCGATAAGCGGGAGCGGGAGACCCAGTACTTC

size: NA
V: TRBV11-2
J: TRBJ2-3
D: NA
CDR3: CASSLVISTDTQYF
DNA: TGTGCCAGCAGCTTAGTGATTAGCACAGATACGCAGTATTTT

size: NA
V: TRBV7-8
J: TRBJ1-5
D: NA
CDR3: CASSLWQGSNSNQPQHF
DNA: TGTGCCAGCAGCTTATGGCAGGGAAGTAATAGCAATCAGCCCCAGCATTTT

size: many
V: TRBV29-1
J: TRBJ2-2
D: NA
CDR3: CSVTITNTGELFF
DNA: TGCAGCGTGACTATTACGAACACCGGGGAGCTGTTTTTT

size: few
V: TRBV7-9
J: TRBJ1-5
D: NA
CDR3: CASTIYYMHF
DNA: TGTGCCAGCACCATTTATTATATGCATTTT